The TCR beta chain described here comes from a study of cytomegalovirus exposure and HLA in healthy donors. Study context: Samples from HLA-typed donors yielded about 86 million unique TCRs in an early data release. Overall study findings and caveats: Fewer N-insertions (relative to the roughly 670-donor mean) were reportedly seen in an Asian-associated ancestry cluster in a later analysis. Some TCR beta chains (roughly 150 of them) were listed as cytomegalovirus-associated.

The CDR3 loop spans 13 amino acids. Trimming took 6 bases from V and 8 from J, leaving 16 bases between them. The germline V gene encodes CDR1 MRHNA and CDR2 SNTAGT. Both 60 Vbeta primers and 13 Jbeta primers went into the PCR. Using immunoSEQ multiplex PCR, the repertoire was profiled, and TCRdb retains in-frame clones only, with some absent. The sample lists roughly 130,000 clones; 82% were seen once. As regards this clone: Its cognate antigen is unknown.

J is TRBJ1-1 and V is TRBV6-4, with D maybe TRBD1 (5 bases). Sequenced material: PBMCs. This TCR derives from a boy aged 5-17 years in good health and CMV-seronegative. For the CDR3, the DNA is TGTGCCAGCAGCCCACGGGAGGGGTCAGAAGCTTTCTTT. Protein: CASSPREGSEAFF.